This T cell receptor beta chain was recorded in a study of blood T cell repertoires in COVID-19. Across the whole study: Both acute and convalescent COVID-19 samples were obtained from the United States, Italy and Spain. PBMCs, B-cell-depleted T cells, or T cells provided the cDNA or gDNA that made up the material.

Assay used: immunoSEQ multiplex PCR; TCRdb lists only in-frame clones, some missing. This table holds 180,000 or so clones, 85% found once. Germline CDR1 SGDLS, CDR2 YYNGEE. Trimming took 3 bases from V and 3 from J, leaving 10 bases between them. The CDR3 has 15 residues. The sequencing input was peripheral blood. The V gene is TRBV9, the J gene TRBJ2-6; no clear D gene. This receptor was taken from an older woman with acute or convalescent COVID-19. This CDR3 is CASSGPLRGANVLTF. The DNA of the CDR3 is TGTGCCAGCAGCGGCCCCTTGCGTGGGGCCAACGTCCTGACTTTC.